This is a list of T cell receptor beta chains from one sample in a study of T cell repertoires in cytomegalovirus infection. A single record per CDR3 protein comes from TCRdb applying MiXCR to the reads. The sample contains 350,000 to 500,000 distinct CDR3 sequences, 31% of which appear only once. The sequencing sample was made of PBMCs. The source of these receptors is a human donor in good health (CMV status not recorded). Some clones in this sample may be carry-over from other donors' samples. CDR3s include the opening cysteine and the closing phenylalanine or tryptophan. D genes are given only for firm matches. Clone size is not always given. Where it is, it says once, few, many or a class for expanded clones.

v_call	j_call	d_call	clone_size	cdr3_aa	cdr3_nt
TRBV27	TRBJ2-7	TRBD2	few	CASSRGPGGYEQYF	TGTGCCAGCAGTAGAGGACCGGGGGGCTACGAGCAGTACTTC
TRBV24-1	TRBJ1-2	TRBD1	once	CATSDYGQGGNGYTF	TGTGCCACCAGTGATTACGGACAGGGGGGCAATGGCTACACCTTC
TRBV11-2	TRBJ2-5	NA	NA	CASSPDQGFVKTQYF	TGTGCCAGCAGCCCAGACCAGGGTTTCGTAAAGACCCAGTACTTC
TRBV4-3	TRBJ2-1	NA	NA	CASSQDLGVGSEQFF	TGCGCCAGCAGCCAAGATCTTGGGGTCGGGAGTGAGCAGTTCTTC
TRBV6-1	TRBJ2-1	TRBD2	many	CASSYDLTSGGGEQFF	TGTGCCAGCAGTTATGACCTGACTAGCGGGGGCGGTGAGCAGTTCTTC
TRBV29-1	TRBJ2-1	TRBD1	NA	CSAAGAPGGHYNEQFF	TGCAGCGCGGCAGGAGCCCCAGGGGGCCATTACAATGAGCAGTTCTTC
TRBV29-1	TRBJ1-2	NA	NA	CSVGRNNYGYTF	TGCAGCGTCGGACGGAACAACTATGGCTACACCTTC
TRBV4-2	TRBJ1-5	TRBD1	NA	CASSQIPTGANQPQHF	TGTGCCAGCAGCCAGATCCCTACAGGGGCCAATCAGCCCCAGCATTTT
TRBV20-1	TRBJ2-3	TRBD2	NA	CSSASGGSTQYF	TGCAGCTCGGCTAGCGGGGGAAGTACGCAGTATTTT
TRBV7-8	TRBJ2-1	TRBD2	NA	CASSLERARGASSYNEQFF	TGTGCCAGCAGCTTAGAGCGTGCGCGGGGGGCCAGCTCCTACAATGAGCAGTTCTTC